The entry below describes one TCR beta chain. Antigen specificity is unknown. cDNA for TCRalpha and TCRbeta was amplified by nested PCRs of roughly 15 then 9 cycles. TCRdb reanalyzed the 5' RACE reads and collapses them to one entry per CDR3 protein, without DNA. This sample's table reports more than 300,000 distinct CDR3 sequences. This sample is part of a study of monozygotic twins with inflammatory bowel disease. Germline-derived CDR1 and CDR2 are SGHTA and FQGTGA. The CDR3 contains 15 residues. The study's findings and limits: Twins classed as concordant or discordant showed no difference in repertoire similarity, possibly from limited power.

Sequencing input: blood. This sequence was found in a human donor with ulcerative colitis or Crohn's disease, or a healthy co-twin of an affected twin (not recorded which). V and J are TRBV7-3 and TRBJ2-7. The CDR3 spells CASSSQPTGPYEQYF. The whole variable domain, filled in from reference TRBV7-3 and TRBJ2-7, reads GAGVSQTPSNKVTEKGKYVELRCDPISGHTALYWYRQSLGQGPEFLIYFQGTGAADDSGLPNDRFFAVRPEGSVSTLKIQRTERGDSAVYLCASSSQPTGPYEQYFGPGTRLTVT.